The rows below give T cell receptor beta chains drawn from one sample of a study of cytomegalovirus exposure and HLA in healthy donors. Profiled with immunoSEQ multiplex PCR; TCRdb holds only in-frame clones, not every one. The sample holds some 76,000 clones, roughly 95% seen once. The sequenced material came from PBMCs. These receptors were collected from a woman between 18 and 29 years old in good health and CMV-seropositive. Both conserved end residues are part of each CDR3. Fields, in order: clone size, J gene, D gene, V gene, CDR3 DNA, CDR3 protein. D genes are given only for firm matches. The size field is filled for only some rows; it gives once, few, many or a size class.

>once|TRBJ1-5|NA|TRBV30
TGTGCCTGGAGTCGGAGGACGCTCCAGCCCCAGCATTTT
CAWSRRTLQPQHF
>NA|TRBJ2-1|NA|TRBV5-8
TGTGCCAGCAGCCAGCACAGGATCCATGAGCAGTTCTTC
CASSQHRIHEQFF
>NA|TRBJ1-2|NA|TRBV7-2
TGTGCCAGCAGCTTACCCCAGGGAAGGGGCAATGGCTACACCTTC
CASSLPQGRGNGYTF
>NA|TRBJ1-5|TRBD1|TRBV15
TGTGCCACCAGCAGAGGGGCAGGGGGTGATCAGCCCCAGCATTTT
CATSRGAGGDQPQHF
>NA|TRBJ1-5|NA|TRBV7-9
TGTGCCAGCAGCCCAGGGACACCCAATCAGCCCCAGCATTTT
CASSPGTPNQPQHF
>NA|TRBJ2-1|TRBD1|TRBV6-5
TGTGCCAGCAGCCTGGAGAGGGGGCAGTACAATGAGCAGTTCTTC
CASSLERGQYNEQFF
>NA|TRBJ2-1|NA|TRBV7-2
TGTGCCAGCAGCTTAGGGGTGGGGCTAGCGACAAATGAGCAGTTCTTC
CASSLGVGLATNEQFF
>NA|TRBJ2-7|NA|TRBV7-2
TGTGCCAGCAGCTTAGTGGCGGCAGTCCTGACCTACGAGCAGTACTTC
CASSLVAAVLTYEQYF
>NA|TRBJ2-5|TRBD1|TRBV2
TGTGCCAGCAGTCCGGACAGGGCCGGGGAGACCCAGTACTTC
CASSPDRAGETQYF
>NA|TRBJ1-4|TRBD1|TRBV7-9
TGTGCCACCCTTCAGACAGGGTATGATGAAAAACTGTTTTTT
CATLQTGYDEKLFF
>NA|TRBJ1-2|NA|TRBV6-1
TGTGCCAGCAGTGACAGGGCCGCAGGCTACACCTTC
CASSDRAAGYTF